This TCR beta chain was sequenced during a study of cytomegalovirus exposure and HLA in healthy donors. Study-wide points: Donors were assumed by presence/absence analyses to have roughly uniform sequencing depth. In a later analysis, a missense DCLRE1C variant was linked to TCR beta V- and J-gene trimming. Looking again later, the authors saw that most CMV-associated TCR beta chains seemed HLA-restricted. Information on immune exposure was restricted to one variable (CMV serostatus).

The PCR ran on 60 Vbeta and 13 Jbeta primers. The table came from immunoSEQ multiplex PCR; TCRdb's copy has only in-frame clones and leaves some out. Here the sample table reports 200,000 to 250,000 clones. For this clone: The antigen is undetermined.

Unmatched junction bases numbered 3, after V lost 6 bases and J lost 1 base. This CDR3 comprises 14 residues. Germline V gene lookup returns CDR1 SNHLY and CDR2 FYNNEI. The specimen sequenced was PBMCs. This TCR was recovered from a woman aged 30 to 39 in good health and CMV-seropositive. The rearrangement links TRBV2 to TRBJ1-5, with 7 positions matching TRBD1. CDR3 residues: CASRYRGSNQPQHF. The CDR3 DNA sequence: TGTGCCAGCAGGTACAGGGGAAGCAATCAGCCCCAGCATTTT.